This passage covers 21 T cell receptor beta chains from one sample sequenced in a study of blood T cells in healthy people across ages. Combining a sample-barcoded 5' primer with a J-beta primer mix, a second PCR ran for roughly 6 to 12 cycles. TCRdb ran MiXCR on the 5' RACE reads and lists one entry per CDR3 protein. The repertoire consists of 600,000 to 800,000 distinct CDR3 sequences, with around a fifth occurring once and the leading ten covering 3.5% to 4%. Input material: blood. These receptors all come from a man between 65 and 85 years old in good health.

The DNA of the CDR3 is TGTGCCAGCAGCCGGGACAGTAAGAATGAAAAACTGTTTTTT. Translating it yields CASSRDSKNEKLFF. The genes are TRBV2 and TRBJ1-4; 7 bases are shared with TRBD1. The CDR3 runs 14 residues. Germline-derived CDR1 and CDR2 are SNHLY and FYNNEI. Germline trimming cut 6 bases from V and 5 bases from J; bases unmatched to any gene: 6.

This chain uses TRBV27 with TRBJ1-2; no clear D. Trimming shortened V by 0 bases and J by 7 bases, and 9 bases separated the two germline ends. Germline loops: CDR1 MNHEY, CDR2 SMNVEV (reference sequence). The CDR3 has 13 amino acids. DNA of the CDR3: TGTGCCAGCAGTTTATCGGTGGGATCTGGCTACACCTTC. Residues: CASSLSVGSGYTF.

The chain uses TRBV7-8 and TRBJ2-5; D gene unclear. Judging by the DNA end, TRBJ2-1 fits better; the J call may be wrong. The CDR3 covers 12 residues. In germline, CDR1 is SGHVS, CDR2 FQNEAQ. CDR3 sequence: CASSFPGGEQFF. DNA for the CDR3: TGTGCCAGCAGCTTTCCCGGTGGGGAGCAGTTCTTC.

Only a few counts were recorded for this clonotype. CDR3 amino acids: CASLLWDGNTEAFF. CDR3 coding DNA: TGTGCCAGTCTTTTGTGGGACGGCAACACTGAAGCTTTCTTT. The rearrangement joins TRBV2 to TRBJ1-1, with D maybe TRBD1 (5 bases). V lost 9 bases, J lost 2 bases, and 16 bases lay in between. Germline V gene data show CDR1 as SNHLY and CDR2 as FYNNEI. The CDR3 spans 14 residues.

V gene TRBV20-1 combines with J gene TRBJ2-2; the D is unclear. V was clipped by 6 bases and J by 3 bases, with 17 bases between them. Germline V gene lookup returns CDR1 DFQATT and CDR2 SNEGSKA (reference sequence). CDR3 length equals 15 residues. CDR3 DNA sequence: TGCAGTGCCGCCGTACCAAAAGGTCACACCGGGGAGCTGTTTTTT. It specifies CSAAVPKGHTGELFF.

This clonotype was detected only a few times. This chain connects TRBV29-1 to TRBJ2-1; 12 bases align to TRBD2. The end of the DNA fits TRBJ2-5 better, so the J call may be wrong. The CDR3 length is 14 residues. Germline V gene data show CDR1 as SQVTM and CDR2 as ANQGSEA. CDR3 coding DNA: TGCAGCGTTGGCGCGACTAGCGGGAGAGAGACCCAGTACTTC. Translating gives CSVGATSGRETQYF.

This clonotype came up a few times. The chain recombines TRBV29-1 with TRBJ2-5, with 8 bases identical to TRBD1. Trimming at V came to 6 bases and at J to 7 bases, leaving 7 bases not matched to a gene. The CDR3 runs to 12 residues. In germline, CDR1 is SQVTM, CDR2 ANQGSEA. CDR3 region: CSVRDRGGTQYF. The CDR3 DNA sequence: TGCAGCGTCCGCGACAGGGGTGGGACCCAGTACTTC.

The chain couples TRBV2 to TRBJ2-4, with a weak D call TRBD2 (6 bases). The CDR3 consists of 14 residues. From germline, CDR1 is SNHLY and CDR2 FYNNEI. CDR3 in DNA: TGTGCGACGGAGGGCTTATTAGCCAAAAACATTCAGTACTTC. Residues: CATEGLLAKNIQYF.

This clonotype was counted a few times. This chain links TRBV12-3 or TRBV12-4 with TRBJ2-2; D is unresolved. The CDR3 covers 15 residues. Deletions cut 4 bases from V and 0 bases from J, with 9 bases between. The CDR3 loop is CASSYRAANTGELFF. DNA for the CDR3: TGTGCCAGCAGTTATCGAGCTGCGAACACCGGGGAGCTGTTTTTT.

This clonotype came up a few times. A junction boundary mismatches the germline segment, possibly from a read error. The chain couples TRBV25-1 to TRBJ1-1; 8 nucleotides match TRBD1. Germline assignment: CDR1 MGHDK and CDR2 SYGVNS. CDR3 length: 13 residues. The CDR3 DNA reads TGTGCCAGCAGAGAATCCAGGGCAGGGGGCCAGCCCTTT. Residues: CASRESRAGGQPF.

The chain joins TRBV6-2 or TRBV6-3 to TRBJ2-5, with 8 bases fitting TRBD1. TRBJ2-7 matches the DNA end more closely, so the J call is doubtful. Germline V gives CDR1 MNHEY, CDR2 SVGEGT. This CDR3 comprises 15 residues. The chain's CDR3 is CASSYSDRGFDEQYF. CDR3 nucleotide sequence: TGTGCCAGCAGTTACTCAGACAGGGGTTTCGACGAGCAGTACTTC.

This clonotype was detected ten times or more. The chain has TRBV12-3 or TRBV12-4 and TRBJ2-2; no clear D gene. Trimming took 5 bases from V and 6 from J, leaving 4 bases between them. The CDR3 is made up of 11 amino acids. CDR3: CASSPSGELFF. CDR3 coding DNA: TGTGCCAGCAGTCCCTCCGGGGAGCTGTTTTTT.

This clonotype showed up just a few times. CDR3 amino acids: CASSETGQSFVETQYF. In DNA form, the CDR3 reads TGCGCCAGCAGCGAGACGGGACAGAGCTTTGTGGAGACCCAGTACTTC. This chain joins TRBV5-1 and TRBJ2-5, with 7 bases that match TRBD1. V dropped 4 bases and J dropped 5; count of bases not matched to a gene: 14. This CDR3 spans 16 amino acids. Per the germline V gene, CDR1 is SGHRS and CDR2 is YFSETQ.

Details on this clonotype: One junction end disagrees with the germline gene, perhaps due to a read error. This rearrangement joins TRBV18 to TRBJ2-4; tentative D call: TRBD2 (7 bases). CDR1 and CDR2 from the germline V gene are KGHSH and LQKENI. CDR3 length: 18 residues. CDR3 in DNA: TGTGCCAGCCCACCAATTCGGGTTCGTACGGGGGGCTCGGACATTCAGTACTTC. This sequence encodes CASPPIRVRTGGSDIQYF.

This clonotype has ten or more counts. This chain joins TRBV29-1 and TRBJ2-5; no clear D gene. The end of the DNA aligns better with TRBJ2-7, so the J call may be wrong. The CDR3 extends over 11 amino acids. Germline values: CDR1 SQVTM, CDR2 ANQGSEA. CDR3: CSVEVSYEQYF. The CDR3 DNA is TGCAGCGTTGAAGTCTCCTACGAGCAGTACTTC.

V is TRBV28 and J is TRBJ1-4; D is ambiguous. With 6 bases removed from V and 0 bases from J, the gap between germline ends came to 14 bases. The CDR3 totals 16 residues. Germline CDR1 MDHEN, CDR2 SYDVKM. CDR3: CASREVVSTTNEKLFF. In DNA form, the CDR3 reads TGTGCCAGCAGGGAGGTTGTTTCCACAACTAATGAAAAACTGTTTTTT.

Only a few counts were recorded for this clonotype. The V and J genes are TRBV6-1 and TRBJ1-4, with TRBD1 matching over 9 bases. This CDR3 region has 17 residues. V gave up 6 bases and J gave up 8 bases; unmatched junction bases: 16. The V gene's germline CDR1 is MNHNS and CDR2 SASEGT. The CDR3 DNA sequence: TGTGCCAGCAGACCCGGGACAGGGTGGGGGGGTGGCGAAAAACTGTTTTTT. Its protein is CASRPGTGWGGGEKLFF.

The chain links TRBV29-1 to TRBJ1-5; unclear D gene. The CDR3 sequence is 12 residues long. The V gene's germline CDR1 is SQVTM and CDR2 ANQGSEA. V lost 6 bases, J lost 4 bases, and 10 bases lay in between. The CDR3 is CSVERMNQPQHF. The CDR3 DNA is TGCAGCGTGGAGCGAATGAATCAGCCCCAGCATTTT.

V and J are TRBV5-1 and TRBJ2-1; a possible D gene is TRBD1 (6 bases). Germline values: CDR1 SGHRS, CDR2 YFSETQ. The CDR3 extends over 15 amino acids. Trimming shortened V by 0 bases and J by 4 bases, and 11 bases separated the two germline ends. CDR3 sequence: CASSLEAGEYNEQFF. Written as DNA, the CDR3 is TGCGCCAGCAGCTTGGAGGCAGGGGAATACAATGAGCAGTTCTTC.

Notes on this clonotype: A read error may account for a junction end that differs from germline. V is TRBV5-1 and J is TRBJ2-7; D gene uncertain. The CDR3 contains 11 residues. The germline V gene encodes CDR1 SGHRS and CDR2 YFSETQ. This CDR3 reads CASSNGKGRDF. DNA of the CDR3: TGCGCCAGCAGCAACGGCAAGGGAAGGGACTTC.

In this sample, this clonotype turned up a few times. The CDR3 is CASSLAPGQGNQPQHF. For the CDR3, the DNA is TGTGCCAGCAGCTTAGCCCCGGGACAGGGCAATCAGCCCCAGCATTTT. The chain links TRBV7-8 to TRBJ1-5; 8 bases fit TRBD1. From germline, CDR1 is SGHVS and CDR2 FQNEAQ. The CDR3 sequence is 16 residues long. Unmatched junction bases numbered 3, after V lost 0 bases and J lost 2 bases.